A selection of T cell receptor beta chains follows, all from one sample in a study of shared clonotypes between healthy human individuals. The repertoire was sequenced with immunoSEQ multiplex PCR; TCRdb's copy has only in-frame clones and lacks some. The table records over a million clones, under 80% of them present only once. The material sequenced was memory CD4+ T cells sorted from blood. Receptors were obtained from a young man in good health. CDR3s include the opening cysteine and the closing phenylalanine or tryptophan. Each record gives: D gene, J gene, V gene, CDR3 DNA, CDR3 protein. A D gene is named only where the DNA matches it firmly.

. TRBJ2-3 TRBV7-3 TGTGCCAGACCGATGGATACGCAGTATTTT CARPMDTQYF
TRBD1 TRBJ1-4 TRBV5-6 TGTGCCAGCAGCTTAGACAGGGGTGAAAAACTGTTTTTT CASSLDRGEKLFF
TRBD2 TRBJ2-3 TRBV7-6 TGTGCCAGCAGCTTAAATTGGGCTAGCGGGGAAGGTACGCAGTATTTT CASSLNWASGEGTQYF
. TRBJ2-3 TRBV5-1 TGCGCCAGCAGCTTCACTGCTCAGGGGAGACCCCTTTGGGGCACAGATACGCAGTATTTT CASSFTAQGRPLWGTDTQYF
. TRBJ2-3 TRBV9 TGTGCCAGCAGCGCGCGGGCGACAGATACGCAGTATTTT CASSARATDTQYF
. TRBJ2-5 TRBV5-4 TGTGCCAGCAGCCGACAGGAAAAAGAGACCCAGTACTTC CASSRQEKETQYF
. TRBJ2-1 TRBV18 TGTGCCAGCTCAACCACAGGGTTGGGTTGGGGTGAGCAGTTCTTC CASSTTGLGWGEQFF
. TRBJ1-4 TRBV28 TGTGCCAGCAGAGACGGGGACACACTTAGAGAAAAACTGTTTTTT CASRDGDTLREKLFF
. TRBJ1-5 TRBV15 TGTGCCACCAGCAGAGATGGGGGCTCCTTCGAGGCCCAGCATTTT CATSRDGGSFEAQHF
. TRBJ2-1 TRBV7-2 TGTGCCAGCAGCCGAGGCCGGGGATCGAAGAATGAGCAGTTCTTC CASSRGRGSKNEQFF
. TRBJ2-3 TRBV6-1 TGTGCCAGCCGGACAGTTAGCACAGATACGCAGTATTTT CASRTVSTDTQYF
. TRBJ2-2 TRBV6-5 TGTGCCAGCAGGAAGGGGAACGAGAACACCGGGGAGCTGTTTTTT CASRKGNENTGELFF
TRBD2 TRBJ2-1 TRBV19 TGTGCCAGTAGTCGGGCTAGCGGGGGGTACGGATTAAATGAGCAGTTCTTC CASSRASGGYGLNEQFF
. TRBJ1-1 TRBV30 TGTGCCTCGGGTGTTATGAACACTGAAGCTTTCTTT CASGVMNTEAFF
. TRBJ2-2 TRBV2 TGTGCCACCAAAGGGCGGGAAGAGGGGGAGCTGTTTTTT CATKGREEGELFF
. TRBJ2-1 TRBV2 TGTGCCAGCAGTCCTAGCAGTTTAAACAATGAGCAGTTCTTC CASSPSSLNNEQFF
. TRBJ2-1 TRBV5-1 TGCGCCAGCAGCTTGGCAAAAATAGGCGGACTAAGCTCCTACAATGAGCAGTTCTTC CASSLAKIGGLSSYNEQFF
TRBD2 TRBJ2-7 TRBV10-3 TGTGCCATCAGTCCCGGGGGAGCGGGGGGCACCTCCTACGAGCAGTACTTC CAISPGGAGGTSYEQYF
. TRBJ2-7 TRBV27 TGTGCCAGCAGTTTCTCCCAGAGTACCTCCTACGAGCAGTACTTC CASSFSQSTSYEQYF
TRBD1 TRBJ2-4 TRBV11-2 TGTGCCAGCAGCCCAAAGACAGGGTTCAAAAACATTCAGTACTTC CASSPKTGFKNIQYF
. TRBJ1-1 TRBV27 TGTGCCAGCAAAGGGGTGATGGGCAGTAGCACTGAAGCTTTCTTT CASKGVMGSSTEAFF
TRBD2 TRBJ2-5 TRBV6-5 TGTGCCAGCAGTTCCCTTGGGGGGGTCCAAGAGACCCAGTACTTC CASSSLGGVQETQYF
. TRBJ1-5 TRBV7-9 TGTGCCAGCAGCTTGGGCACGGGGTCAGAAAATCAGCCCCAGCATTTT CASSLGTGSENQPQHF